The T cell receptor (beta chain) under discussion was sequenced for a study of human T cells and chemical hapten exposure (dated by TCRdb to about 2021). Broadly, across the study: For sensitization, 2% DPC in acetone was applied to a roughly 2 cm by roughly 2 cm area of upper inner arm skin. Libraries were pooled for sequencing, and variation in per-sample TCR yields was attributed mainly to small differences in library volumes within the pool. The study tracked peripheral blood TCR repertoire changes in vivo during primary and secondary sensitization to the hapten diphenylcyclopropenone (DPC) in alopecia patients. Blood was sampled from patients pre-sensitization (week 0) and at 2, 6 and about 24 weeks after DPC sensitization. Blood for TCR sequencing was provided by twenty-nine alopecia patients at one to four time points (pre-sensitization, 2, 6 and 24 weeks). The mostly female patient cohort included alopecia areata with under or over 50% scalp involvement, alopecia totalis and alopecia universalis. Patch testing on the upper back used Finn chambers containing 0.01% DPC, with scoring done after 6 days according to International Contact Dermatitis Research Group standards. Weekly therapeutic DPC doses were additionally applied to the scalp of patients throughout the roughly 24-week study period.

The time point tag for this specimen amounts to: patch test 2, 6 weeks after DPC sensitization. In the paper's terms, the treatment or condition label means: therapeutic diphenylcyclopropenone sensitization with weekly scalp DPC. At each patch-test visit, blood was drawn before the patch test was applied. Eligible patients were aged 18 to 70, diagnosed with alopecia, deemed suitable for DPC therapy, and excluded if pregnant. Total RNA was extracted from unfractionated whole blood that had been collected in Tempus Blood RNA tubes. Library method: RACE. For sequencing, a NextSeq 500 was employed. During library preparation, unique molecular identifiers were attached to individual cDNA molecules so that TCRs could be counted quantitatively and reproducibly. Each blood RNA sample was used to sequence both TCR alpha and TCR beta chains. Per the authors' processing: Samples had a median of roughly 100,000 TCRs, with a range from roughly 20,000 to 690,600. The Decombinator software suite was used to annotate V, J and CDR3 in the TCR reads. To make PS versus PT1 abundance plots, every sample was subsampled to the same number of TCRs (28,000). TCRs were defined as expanded if absent before sensitization and observed at least eight times at the 2-week time point. Using fastp at Q25 and MiXCR, TCRdb reprocessed the public reads and kept productive beta chains. Rows matching on CDR3 protein sequence are summarized as one entry with the most common DNA and genes. TCRdb's processing, not the study's, gives the V and J calls here. For this sample the table gives 95,000 or so distinct CDR3 sequences, of which about an eighth were detected only once. The biggest ten clones account for 2.5% to 3.5% of the sample.

About this clonotype itself: Its antigen is still unknown. No qualities accompany the bases; no much larger clone lies one base away.

Points the paper makes about the study in general: Compared with pre-sensitization or healthy control sets, expanded TCRs formed significantly more large CDR3 similarity clusters, which is consistent with antigen-driven responses. After repeated subsampling, the strength of the expansion versus patch-test correlation and the threshold at which it became significant changed. The number of PT1 expanded TCRs positively correlated with patch test score, significant at thresholds 8, 16 and 32 but not 4. DPC sensitization did not change how many TCRs were above 1 in 1000 frequency, and no evidence was found of alterations in global repertoire structure. Alopecia, a presumed autoimmune disease, was present in all patients, so the immune response of the patients might differ from that of healthy individuals.

Sequences SGHKS (CDR1) and YYEKEE (CDR2) are obtained from the germline V gene (reference sequence). The CDR3 runs 13 residues from the cysteine to the phenylalanine. Of all the DNA, just the CDR3 is kept, 39 bases in frame from base 1. Cut back by 2 bases and 2 bases, the V and J ends lie 7 bases apart. The receptor was isolated from a woman in her 40s with alopecia areata. Some clones in this sample may be carry-over from other donors' samples. In this chain, TRBV5-5 is recombined with TRBJ1-1; a confident D gene designation cannot be given. Sequencing used whole blood, obtained in connection with sensitization to the hapten diphenylcyclopropenone (DPC). The DNA reads as follows: TGTGCCAGCAGCTTAGACCTCAACACTGAAGCTTTCTTT. Its translation is CASSLDLNTEAFF.